This entry features one TCR beta chain sequence. Its antigen is still unknown. Base qualities are not provided; no much larger clone lies one nucleotide away. The data derive from a study of blood T cells in healthy people across ages (dated by TCRdb to about 2015). Background for the entire study: In model experiments, template switching captured about one uniquely barcoded TCR beta cDNA molecule for every two T cells. Using deep sequencing normalized with unique cDNA molecular identifiers, the study measured how TCR beta repertoire diversity changes with age. Donors were grouped into four age groups: young (average roughly 17 years), middle-aged (39), aged (around 66) and long-lived (approximately 82). To avoid experimental bias, donors of different ages were spread randomly across the sequencing lanes. For two donors (one aged 18 to 30 and one aged 80 or older), the study analyzed two additional independent replicas of 1 million unique cDNA reads from the same blood draw. General findings and caveats noted by the study authors: There was a strong correlation between observed TCR beta diversity and the percentage of naive T cells measured by flow cytometry. Compared with the aged group, the long-lived group had more naive CD4+ T cells, fewer expanded clones and increased TCR diversity, suggesting age selection. Total diversity estimates from one million sequenced T cells were considered lower bounds and underestimates. Observed TCR beta diversity per million T cells fell roughly linearly with age, and a significant reduction was already apparent by age approximately 40. Because profiling used bulk unsorted PBMCs, naive and antigen-experienced compartments could not be compared conclusively. Donor CMV infection status was unknown, potentially confounding age-related changes in expanded clonotypes.

The donors were under 40 Caucasian individuals from Russia, aged roughly 6 to 90 years, who were systemically healthy. About 10 milliliters of peripheral blood were collected from each donor into EDTA-treated Vacutainer tubes. PBMCs were isolated by Ficoll-Paque density-gradient centrifugation, with at least 7 million obtained per sample. Total RNA was extracted from PBMCs with Trizol reagent, with at least 5 micrograms obtained per sample. Naive CD45RAhigh/CD27high T cell percentages were measured by flow cytometry on a PBMC aliquot from every donor. Library construction relied on 5' RACE. Sequencing instrument: Illumina HiSeq 2500. A second 7 to 11 cycle PCR used a sample-barcoded 5' primer and a J-beta primer mix. Each TCR beta cDNA molecule received a unique molecular identifier from a template-switch 5' adaptor carrying 12 random nucleotides. Each sample yielded at least 3 million CDR3-containing paired-end reads. First-strand cDNA was synthesized from all RNA with the Mint cDNA synthesis kit, primed by a TRBC-specific oligonucleotide. After uracil-DNA glycosylase treatment, a first 18-cycle PCR used universal primers M1SS and BC2_uni_R on all cDNA. The authors processed their data as follows. Each sample was normalized by randomly selecting 1 million high-quality reads, each carrying a distinct molecular identifier. Reads with shared molecular identifiers were discarded instead of being binned into consensus sequences. MiTCR, run with a Q25 quality threshold and the strictest error-elimination algorithm, handled CDR3 identification, clonotype clustering and error correction. A nonparametric unseen species model with Euler transformation was used to estimate lower-bound total TCR beta diversity. TCRdb reprocessed the public reads (quality trimming at Q25 with fastp, clone calling with MiXCR) and kept in-frame beta chains. Duplicate CDR3 protein sequences are folded into a single record with the most common DNA and genes. TCRdb's processing, not the authors', yielded these V and J calls. In all, the sample holds around 600,000 distinct CDR3 sequences, and around 50% of those were seen once. 20% to 25% of the sample lies in the top ten.

The CDR3 runs 14 residues from the cysteine to the phenylalanine. The DNA shown is the 42-base CDR3, in frame from base 1. Deletion took 3 bases off V and 2 bases off J, with a span of 11 bases between the germline ends. CDR1 and CDR2, per the germline V gene, are LGHNA and YSLEER. The sequence is built from TRBV4-3 and TRBJ2-7; no D segment can be confidently identified. Sequences were obtained from blood. This clonotype originated in a man at least 80 years old in good health. The base sequence is TGCGCCAGCAGCCAGAGTATACTTACCTACGAGCAGTACTTC. This sequence encodes CASSQSILTYEQYF.